This TCR beta chain was recovered during a study of regulatory T cells in long-lasting Graves disease. Broader study findings: Analysis covered peripheral blood alone, not thyroid tissue. Accuracy might have suffered from few samples.

Worth noting for this clonotype: The antigen is not known.

Regarding time point: persistent/refractory GD, antithyroid drugs over 5 years with positive TRAb. RNA isolated from PBMCs was used to make the TCR library. The TCR beta library used iRepertoire HTBI primers with Arm-PCR amplification of CDR3. TCRdb recomputed calls from the multiplex PCR reads with MiXCR, one row per CDR3 protein. This sample has roughly 430,000 distinct CDR3 sequences, with approximately 22% found just once. The receptor comes from a female donor with Graves disease. The sample here was peripheral blood mononuclear cells (PBMCs), taken when the disease was refractory, from a patient treated with antithyroid drugs.

This chain's CDR3 is CASSIFGGADEQYF. CDR3 in DNA: TGTGCCAGCAGTATATTCGGGGGGGCCGACGAGCAGTACTTC. This sequence joins TRBV27 and TRBJ2-7, with 8 bases lining up with TRBD2. The trim removed 5 bases at V and 5 bases at J, leaving 8 bases unmatched. This CDR3 contains 14 residues. CDR1 and CDR2 from the germline V gene are MNHEY and SMNVEV (reference sequence).